This is a list of T cell receptor beta chains from one sample in a study of CD8 T cells in Susac syndrome. TCRdb called the immunoSEQ multiplex PCR reads again in MiXCR, with one record for every CDR3 protein. The data contain roughly 250,000 distinct CDR3 sequences, less than 96% of them singletons. The sample taken for sequencing was CD4+ T cells from PBMCs. These receptor sequences come from a human donor with Susac syndrome. Both conserved end residues are part of each CDR3. D genes are given only for firm matches. Some rows mark clone size as missing; the rest say once, few, many or name a class of expanded clone.

v_call: TRBV25-1; d_call: NA; clone_size: NA; j_call: TRBJ1-2; cdr3_nt: TGTGCCAGCAGTGAATGGGTATCGGGTCGTGGCTACACCTTC; cdr3_aa: CASSEWVSGRGYTF
v_call: TRBV4-1; d_call: TRBD1; clone_size: NA; j_call: TRBJ1-1; cdr3_nt: TGCGCCAGCAGCCAAGGAGCGACAGGGAAATGGCGCACTGAAGCTTTCTTT; cdr3_aa: CASSQGATGKWRTEAFF
v_call: TRBV29-1; d_call: NA; clone_size: NA; j_call: TRBJ2-3; cdr3_nt: TGCAGTGTGGGGGGATCCACAGATACGCAGTATTTT; cdr3_aa: CSVGGSTDTQYF
v_call: TRBV27; d_call: NA; clone_size: NA; j_call: TRBJ2-2; cdr3_nt: TGTGCCAGCAGTTTATTCCCAGTAAACACCGGGGAGCTGTTTTTT; cdr3_aa: CASSLFPVNTGELFF
v_call: TRBV27; d_call: TRBD1; clone_size: NA; j_call: TRBJ2-1; cdr3_nt: TGTGCCAGCAGTAAACAGGGGGGTGGAGGCAATGAGCAGTTCTTC; cdr3_aa: CASSKQGGGGNEQFF
v_call: TRBV18; d_call: NA; clone_size: NA; j_call: TRBJ1-5; cdr3_nt: TGTGCCAGCTCACCAAATCTGAATCAGCCCCAGCATTTT; cdr3_aa: CASSPNLNQPQHF
v_call: TRBV30; d_call: NA; clone_size: NA; j_call: TRBJ1-2; cdr3_nt: TGTGCCTGGAACTGGGGAGGGAACTATGGCTACACCTTC; cdr3_aa: CAWNWGGNYGYTF
v_call: TRBV30; d_call: NA; clone_size: NA; j_call: TRBJ1-1; cdr3_nt: TGTGCCTGGAGCCTCCAGGGAACCCTCATGAACACTGAAGCTTTCTTT; cdr3_aa: CAWSLQGTLMNTEAFF
v_call: TRBV20-1; d_call: NA; clone_size: NA; j_call: TRBJ2-2; cdr3_nt: TGCAGTGCGGGCGCAGGGGCGAACACCGGGGAGCTGTTTTTT; cdr3_aa: CSAGAGANTGELFF
v_call: TRBV7-8; d_call: NA; clone_size: once; j_call: TRBJ2-1; cdr3_nt: TGTGCCAGCCTTGAGAGTTCGGGGCTCAATGAGCAGTTCTTC; cdr3_aa: CASLESSGLNEQFF
v_call: TRBV11-3; d_call: NA; clone_size: NA; j_call: TRBJ2-5; cdr3_nt: TGTGCCAGCAGCCCGAGGGGTAGCAGAGTTGGAGAGACCCAGTACTTC; cdr3_aa: CASSPRGSRVGETQYF
v_call: TRBV11-2; d_call: NA; clone_size: NA; j_call: TRBJ2-3; cdr3_nt: TGTGCCAGCAGCTCCGGGACAAGCCACACAGATACGCAGTATTTT; cdr3_aa: CASSSGTSHTDTQYF
v_call: TRBV20-1; d_call: TRBD2; clone_size: NA; j_call: TRBJ2-1; cdr3_nt: TGCAGTGCTAGAGATCCTAGCGGGAGGGTCCATGAGCAGTTCTTC; cdr3_aa: CSARDPSGRVHEQFF
v_call: TRBV29-1; d_call: NA; clone_size: NA; j_call: TRBJ1-2; cdr3_nt: TGCAGCGTTGTAAAATCCCGAGAGACCGGCTACACCTTC; cdr3_aa: CSVVKSRETGYTF
v_call: TRBV24-1; d_call: NA; clone_size: NA; j_call: TRBJ2-2; cdr3_nt: TGTGCCACCTCGGCAGGGCTCACCGGGGAGCTGTTTTTT; cdr3_aa: CATSAGLTGELFF
v_call: TRBV27; d_call: TRBD1; clone_size: NA; j_call: TRBJ1-2; cdr3_nt: TGTGCCAGCAGTCCCAGGGGGGCCCACGCCTCAGGCTACACCTTC; cdr3_aa: CASSPRGAHASGYTF
v_call: TRBV10-3; d_call: NA; clone_size: NA; j_call: TRBJ2-5; cdr3_nt: TGTGCCATCAGGGACTCGAACCAAGAGACCCAGTACTTC; cdr3_aa: CAIRDSNQETQYF
v_call: TRBV7-9; d_call: TRBD1; clone_size: NA; j_call: TRBJ2-7; cdr3_nt: TGTGCCAGCAGCTCAAACCGGGACAGCTCCTACGAGCAGTACTTC; cdr3_aa: CASSSNRDSSYEQYF
v_call: TRBV20-1; d_call: NA; clone_size: once; j_call: TRBJ1-5; cdr3_nt: TGCAGTGCTAGAGCAGGGTATCGCAATCAGCCCCAGCATTTT; cdr3_aa: CSARAGYRNQPQHF
v_call: TRBV7-9; d_call: NA; clone_size: NA; j_call: TRBJ2-1; cdr3_nt: TGTGCCAGCAGCCCGGGACCGAGACAGTTCTTC; cdr3_aa: CASSPGPRQFF
v_call: TRBV18; d_call: NA; clone_size: NA; j_call: TRBJ2-5; cdr3_nt: TGTGCCAGCTCACCAATCGACCGAGAGACCCAGTACTTC; cdr3_aa: CASSPIDRETQYF
v_call: TRBV11-2; d_call: NA; clone_size: NA; j_call: TRBJ2-7; cdr3_nt: TGTGCCAGCAATAACCGGGCTCCCGAGCAGTACTTC; cdr3_aa: CASNNRAPEQYF
v_call: TRBV28; d_call: NA; clone_size: NA; j_call: TRBJ1-2; cdr3_nt: TGTGCCAGCAGTTTTAGAGGCGGCTACACCTTC; cdr3_aa: CASSFRGGYTF
v_call: TRBV25-1; d_call: TRBD2; clone_size: NA; j_call: TRBJ2-3; cdr3_nt: TGTGCCAGTGGACTAGCGGGAGGCACAGATACGCAGTATTTT; cdr3_aa: CASGLAGGTDTQYF
v_call: TRBV6-2/TRBV6-3; d_call: NA; clone_size: NA; j_call: TRBJ1-4; cdr3_nt: TGTGCCAGCAGTCTAACCGCTGAAAAACTGTTTTTT; cdr3_aa: CASSLTAEKLFF
v_call: TRBV3-1; d_call: NA; clone_size: NA; j_call: TRBJ2-1; cdr3_nt: TGTGCCAGCAGCCAAGAGTGGGATCAGTTCTTC; cdr3_aa: CASSQEWDQFF
v_call: TRBV20-1; d_call: NA; clone_size: NA; j_call: TRBJ2-1; cdr3_nt: TGCAGTGCTACCAAATCCGGGACTTTCTCCTACAATGAGCAGTTCTTC; cdr3_aa: CSATKSGTFSYNEQFF
v_call: TRBV2; d_call: NA; clone_size: NA; j_call: TRBJ2-7; cdr3_nt: TGTGCCAGCAGTGTACAGGGCCCAAGCTACGAGCAGTACTTC; cdr3_aa: CASSVQGPSYEQYF
v_call: TRBV11-2; d_call: NA; clone_size: NA; j_call: TRBJ2-5; cdr3_nt: TGTGCCAGCAGCTCCCTTAGCGGAGGGGGGACCCAGTACTTC; cdr3_aa: CASSSLSGGGTQYF
v_call: TRBV19; d_call: TRBD1; clone_size: NA; j_call: TRBJ2-5; cdr3_nt: TGTGCCAGTAGTGTTGGGACAGGGGGCGCGGAGACCCAGTACTTC; cdr3_aa: CASSVGTGGAETQYF
v_call: TRBV7-3; d_call: NA; clone_size: once; j_call: TRBJ2-1; cdr3_nt: TGTGCCAGCAGCCCCCCATTTTTAGATGAGCAGTTCTTC; cdr3_aa: CASSPPFLDEQFF
v_call: TRBV6-6; d_call: NA; clone_size: NA; j_call: TRBJ1-1; cdr3_nt: TGTGCCAGCAGTTACTCGCAGACCAACACTGAAGCTTTCTTT; cdr3_aa: CASSYSQTNTEAFF
v_call: TRBV28; d_call: NA; clone_size: few; j_call: TRBJ2-7; cdr3_nt: TGTGCCAGCAGTTCGGCGAGAGAGCAGTACTTC; cdr3_aa: CASSSAREQYF
v_call: TRBV10-3; d_call: NA; clone_size: NA; j_call: TRBJ2-3; cdr3_nt: TGTGCCACCAGGAACACAGATACGCAGTATTTT; cdr3_aa: CATRNTDTQYF
v_call: TRBV29-1; d_call: NA; clone_size: once; j_call: TRBJ1-1; cdr3_nt: TGCAGCGTTGTTCGGGTCCGGAACACTGAAGCTTTCTTT; cdr3_aa: CSVVRVRNTEAFF
v_call: TRBV2; d_call: NA; clone_size: NA; j_call: TRBJ2-2; cdr3_nt: TGTGCCAGCACCGAACGCAGGCCTCCCGGGGAGCTGTTTTTT; cdr3_aa: CASTERRPPGELFF
v_call: TRBV20-1; d_call: NA; clone_size: NA; j_call: TRBJ1-2; cdr3_nt: TGCAGGGCCAGGGGCTACTATGGCTACACCTTC; cdr3_aa: CRARGYYGYTF
v_call: TRBV14; d_call: NA; clone_size: NA; j_call: TRBJ2-5; cdr3_nt: TGTGCCAGCAGCCAAGACGTAAATCTCCCCCGGGGGACCCAGTACTTC; cdr3_aa: CASSQDVNLPRGTQYF
v_call: TRBV29-1; d_call: NA; clone_size: NA; j_call: TRBJ2-7; cdr3_nt: TGCAGCCCCCAGGGTGGGGTGGGCGACGAGCAGTACTTC; cdr3_aa: CSPQGGVGDEQYF
v_call: TRBV9; d_call: TRBD1; clone_size: NA; j_call: TRBJ2-7; cdr3_nt: TGTGCCAGCAGCGTAGCTCTGGGACAGACCTACGAGCAGTACTTC; cdr3_aa: CASSVALGQTYEQYF
v_call: TRBV12-3/TRBV12-4; d_call: NA; clone_size: NA; j_call: TRBJ2-7; cdr3_nt: TGTGCCAGCAGCCTTAATCGTGAGAACGAGCAGTACTTC; cdr3_aa: CASSLNRENEQYF
v_call: TRBV2; d_call: TRBD1; clone_size: NA; j_call: TRBJ2-4; cdr3_nt: TGTGCCAGCAACGAACAGGGGTTAGCCAAAAACATTCAGTACTTC; cdr3_aa: CASNEQGLAKNIQYF
v_call: TRBV12-3/TRBV12-4; d_call: NA; clone_size: NA; j_call: TRBJ1-2; cdr3_nt: TGTGCCAGCAGCAGACAGGTGGAAAACTATGGCTACACCTTC; cdr3_aa: CASSRQVENYGYTF
v_call: TRBV9; d_call: TRBD1; clone_size: NA; j_call: TRBJ2-7; cdr3_nt: TGTGCCAGCAGCGTAGGGACAGGGAGCTCCTACGAGCAGTACTTC; cdr3_aa: CASSVGTGSSYEQYF
v_call: TRBV29-1; d_call: NA; clone_size: NA; j_call: TRBJ1-1; cdr3_nt: TGCAGCGTTGTAAGGGGTTCCCTGAACACTGAAGCTTTCTTT; cdr3_aa: CSVVRGSLNTEAFF
v_call: TRBV12-3/TRBV12-4; d_call: NA; clone_size: NA; j_call: TRBJ1-3; cdr3_nt: TGTGCCAGCAGTCGAGGAGGAGGAAACACCATATATTTT; cdr3_aa: CASSRGGGNTIYF
v_call: TRBV24-1; d_call: NA; clone_size: NA; j_call: TRBJ1-5; cdr3_nt: TGTGCCACGTCCGCGGGCAGGGGCCAGCCCCAGCATTTT; cdr3_aa: CATSAGRGQPQHF